The clone carrying this T cell receptor beta chain was seen just once. J lost 5 bases, V lost 8 bases, and 13 bases had no gene match. From germline, CDR1 is MNHEY and CDR2 SMNVEV (reference sequence). This CDR3 is built from 16 residues. Original processing notes: Amplification from reference gene primers served as the basis for estimated nucleated cell counts. Repertoires were generated with immunoSEQ multiplex PCR, while TCRdb's copy carries only in-frame clones and drops some. The DNA gave D and trimming, while V, J and clone size come from that table. This table holds roughly 100,000 clones, approximately 86% found once. The data were obtained in a study of blood T cell repertoires in COVID-19. Study-level background: The samples span acute and convalescent COVID-19 from the United States, Italy and Spain. Sample material is recorded as cDNA or gDNA derived from T cells, B-cell-depleted T cells, or PBMCs.

Sequencing input: peripheral blood. The chain joins TRBV27 to TRBJ2-2; TRBD1 matches at 8 bases. The TCR was taken from a woman between 50 and 59 years old with COVID-19, enrolled during active disease. The CDR3 DNA reads TGTGCCAGCTCAAACCCGGACAGGGCGTTAACCGGGGAGCTGTTTTTT. As protein: CASSNPDRALTGELFF.